These T cell receptor beta chains were read from a single sample in a study of cytomegalovirus exposure and HLA in healthy donors. Generated by immunoSEQ multiplex PCR, the TCRdb table keeps only in-frame clones and is missing some. The table records roughly 120,000 clones, roughly three quarters of them present only once. Sequencing used PBMCs. The receptors were sampled from a woman under 30 in good health and CMV-seronegative. Each CDR3 is given with its conserved first and last residue. D genes are given only for firm matches. Some rows have no size entry. The others give once, few or many, or a class for an expanded clone.

TRBV5-1	TRBJ2-1	-	-	TGCGCCAGCAGCTCACAGGGGAGCGGGAGCAATGAGCAGTTCTTC	CASSSQGSGSNEQFF
TRBV7-8	TRBJ1-1	few	TRBD1	TGTGCCAGCAGCTCCCTAGACAGGGGCACTGAAGCTTTCTTT	CASSSLDRGTEAFF
TRBV5-4	TRBJ1-1	-	-	TGTGCCAGCAGCTTCCCCGCAGGCCTGAACACTGAAGCTTTCTTT	CASSFPAGLNTEAFF
TRBV28	TRBJ1-1	few	TRBD1	TGTGCCAGCAGTCTCCTTTTCGGGACAGCTGAAGCTTTCTTT	CASSLLFGTAEAFF
TRBV4-2	TRBJ2-7	-	TRBD2	TGTGCCAGCAGCCTCCGGACTAGCGGGGGTATAATCTCCTACGAGCAGTACTTC	CASSLRTSGGIISYEQYF
TRBV11-3	TRBJ1-1	once	-	TGTGCCAGCAGCTTACAGTTGAACACTGAAGCTTTCTTT	CASSLQLNTEAFF
TRBV7-9	TRBJ1-5	-	TRBD1	TGTGCCAGCAGCTTATCAGGGGGGAGTCAGCCCCAGCATTTT	CASSLSGGSQPQHF
TRBV4-2	TRBJ2-3	-	TRBD1	TGTGCCAGCAGCCAGGTACGCCCCTCGGGACAGGGGGCAACAGATACGCAGTATTTT	CASSQVRPSGQGATDTQYF
TRBV2	TRBJ1-5	-	-	TGTGCCAGCGTCCTGGAGGGTAATCAGCCCCAGCATTTT	CASVLEGNQPQHF
TRBV5-1	TRBJ2-6	-	TRBD1	TGCGCCAGCAGCTTGGGACAGGGTTATACTGGGGCCAACGTCCTGACTTTC	CASSLGQGYTGANVLTF